These 15 T cell receptor beta chains came from one sample sequenced in a study of T cell repertoires in cytomegalovirus infection. No antigens are known for them. TCRdb ran MiXCR on the reads and lists one entry per CDR3 protein. The sample consists of over 250,000 distinct CDR3 sequences, 20% to 25% of them appearing once. Sequenced material: cultured PBMCs, taken from culture after CMV antigen stimulation. Receptors were obtained from a human donor in good health (CMV status not recorded). Some clones in this sample may be carry-over from other donors' samples.

This clonotype was observed a single time. V and J are TRBV6-2 or TRBV6-3 and TRBJ1-2, with D uncertain. The length of the CDR3 is 14 residues. Germline CDR1 and CDR2: MNHEY and SVGEGT. V lost 8 bases and J lost 2, with 15 bases in between. The CDR3 spells CASVTDSLNYGYTF. DNA of the CDR3: TGTGCCAGCGTTACAGACTCTTTGAACTATGGCTACACCTTC.

This clonotype was found a few times. V and J are TRBV7-2 and TRBJ2-1; D unclear. The ends were cut back, 3 bases at V and 9 bases at J, with 12 bases in the middle. This CDR3 has 13 residues. Germline lookup yields CDR1 SGHTA and CDR2 FQGNSA. CDR3 bases: TGTGCCAGCAGCTTTGCGGCCCACTTTGAGCAGTTCTTC. This gives the protein CASSFAAHFEQFF.

This clonotype occurred a few times. The CDR3 spells CASSLDSWGQETQYF. Written as DNA, the CDR3 is TGTGCCAGCAGTTTAGACAGTTGGGGACAAGAGACCCAGTACTTC. The rearrangement uses TRBV27 and TRBJ2-5; D possibly corresponds to TRBD1 (5 bases). Germline assignment: CDR1 MNHEY and CDR2 SMNVEV (reference sequence). The CDR3 is 15 amino acids. Trimming pared 2 bases from V and 2 bases from J, leaving 12 bases between.

This clonotype was seen a handful of times. The V gene is TRBV5-8, the J gene TRBJ1-4; maybe TRBD1 (5 bases). The V end lost 4 bases, the J end lost 15 bases, and 16 bases lay between the germline ends. The CDR3 is 12 residues long. Germline assignment: CDR1 SGHTS and CDR2 YDEGEE. CDR3 loop: CASSPRDLAVFF. For the CDR3, the DNA is TGTGCCAGCAGCCCTCGGGACCTGGCCGTGTTTTTT. The full variable domain, completed using reference TRBV5-8 and TRBJ1-4, is EAGVTQSPTHLIKTRGQQATLRCSPISGHTSVYWYQQALGLGLQFLLWYDEGEERNRGNFPPRFSGRQFPNYSSELNVNALELEDSALYLCASSPRDLAVFFGSGTQLSVL.

This clonotype was observed many times. The chain has TRBV6-5 and TRBJ1-2; D is undetermined. V lost 0 bases and J lost 5, with 10 bases in between. Germline-derived CDR1 and CDR2 are MNHEY and SVGAGI. The CDR3 is 14 residues long. The CDR3 is CASSYSFQTYGYTF. CDR3 bases: TGTGCCAGCAGTTACTCGTTCCAGACTTATGGCTACACCTTC.

The V and J genes are TRBV15 and TRBJ2-2; 16 positions agree with TRBD2. The CDR3 extends over 18 amino acids. Germline CDR1 LNHNV, CDR2 YYDKDF (reference sequence). The V segment lost 8 bases and the J segment 0 bases; nucleotides outside the gene matches: 6. This CDR3 is CATETGTSGRANTGELFF. For the CDR3, the DNA is TGTGCCACCGAGACCGGGACTAGCGGGAGGGCGAACACCGGGGAGCTGTTTTTT.

The rearrangement links TRBV12-3 or TRBV12-4 to TRBJ2-2; D call uncertain. V was clipped by 10 bases and J by 1 base, with 10 bases between them. CDR3 length: 13 residues. The CDR3 sequence is CANDDKNTGELFF. CDR3 sequence (DNA): TGTGCCAACGACGACAAGAACACCGGGGAGCTGTTTTTT.

The J gene is TRBJ2-7, the V gene TRBV10-3, with 9 bases fitting TRBD1. This CDR3 comprises 14 residues. Germline CDR1 reads ENHRY; CDR2 reads SYGVKD. The ends lost 6 bases at V and 1 base at J; junction bases unmatched: 4. CDR3 bases: TGTGCCATCAGGGCCGGGACAGGGTCCTACGAGCAGTACTTC. Translating gives CAIRAGTGSYEQYF.

This clonotype was counted only a few times. The chain employs TRBV19 and TRBJ2-4; 8 positions agree with TRBD1. J lost 8 bases, V lost 10 bases, and 7 bases had no gene match. This CDR3 has 12 amino acids. In germline, CDR1 is LNHDA, CDR2 SQIVND (reference sequence). DNA of the CDR3: TGTGCCACCCGGGACAGGCGGGACATTCAGTACTTC. Translation gives CATRDRRDIQYF.

This clonotype has just a few counts. V gene TRBV7-9 combines with J gene TRBJ1-6; TRBD1 aligns across 7 bases. Germline V gene data show CDR1 as SEHNR and CDR2 as FQNEAQ (reference sequence). V lost 6 bases, J lost 10 bases, and 9 bases stayed unmatched. This CDR3 region has 14 residues. The CDR3: CASRLGQPGSPLHF. The CDR3 DNA follows: TGTGCCAGCAGATTGGGACAGCCAGGCTCACCCCTCCACTTT.

This clonotype was picked up many times. V and J are TRBV19 and TRBJ2-7, with D unclear. Trimming left V 2 bases short and J 3 bases short, with 17 bases between. CDR3 length: 16 residues. Germline lookup yields CDR1 LNHDA and CDR2 SQIVND (reference sequence). CDR3 coding DNA: TGTGCCAGTAGTATATTCGGCTTTCGCGGATTCTACGAGCAGTACTTC. It yields the protein CASSIFGFRGFYEQYF.

The genes are TRBV7-8 and TRBJ2-5; D uncertain. Germline CDR1 reads SGHVS; CDR2 reads FQNEAQ. There are 15 residues in the CDR3. V was shortened by 2 bases and J by 4 bases, with 14 bases between the two germline ends. The CDR3 spells CASSLTPMGGETQYF. The CDR3 DNA is TGTGCCAGCAGCTTAACCCCAATGGGCGGAGAGACCCAGTACTTC.

This clonotype was seen just once. In nucleotides, the CDR3 is TGCGCCAGCAGGACGGCAGTCAGATCATTCACAGATACGCAGTATTTT. Protein product: CASRTAVRSFTDTQYF. The V call is TRBV5-1, the J call TRBJ2-3; D not resolved. Trimming pared 5 bases from V and 2 bases from J, leaving 18 bases between. The CDR3 totals 16 residues. The V gene's germline CDR1 is SGHRS and CDR2 YFSETQ.

The V gene is TRBV27, the J gene TRBJ2-7, with TRBD1 matching over 7 bases. V dropped 5 bases and J dropped 2; count of bases not matched to a gene: 6. The CDR3 spans 14 residues. CDR1 and CDR2 (germline): MNHEY, SMNVEV (reference sequence). Here the CDR3 reads CASSTDRATYEQYF. CDR3 bases: TGTGCCAGCAGTACTGACAGGGCGACCTACGAGCAGTACTTC.

This chain uses TRBV19 with TRBJ2-7; the match to TRBD1 covers 12 bases. After removal of 8 bases from V and 3 bases from J, the junction contained 17 bases not matched to a gene. This CDR3 has 18 amino acids. Germline V gene lookup returns CDR1 LNHDA and CDR2 SQIVND (reference sequence). CDR3 sequence reads: CASSSLVGTGGGFYEQYF. As DNA, the CDR3 is TGTGCCAGTTCGTCACTCGTGGGGACAGGGGGCGGTTTCTACGAGCAGTACTTC. Filled out from reference TRBV19 and TRBJ2-7, the complete variable domain reads DGGITQSPKYLFRKEGQNVTLSCEQNLNHDAMYWYRQDPGQGLRLIYYSQIVNDFQKGDIAEGYSVSREKKESFPLTVTSAQKNPTAFYLCASSSLVGTGGGFYEQYFGPGTRLTVT.